This entry features one T cell receptor beta chain sequence. Its antigen is unknown. At one boundary the junction diverges from the germline segment, which might be a read error. Libraries were constructed by 5' RACE. The sequencer was an Illumina HiSeq 2500. A second PCR of about 6 to 12 cycles was run with a J-beta primer mix and a sample-barcoded 5' primer. Each TCR beta cDNA molecule received a unique molecular identifier from a template-switch 5' adaptor carrying 12 random nucleotides. Each sample yielded at least 3 million CDR3-containing paired-end reads. First-strand cDNA synthesis was performed from all RNA using the Mint cDNA synthesis kit, with priming by a TRBC-specific oligonucleotide. All cDNA was treated with uracil-DNA glycosylase and then went through a first 18-cycle PCR with the universal primers M1SS and BC2_uni_R. In the original analysis: For normalization, 1 million high-quality reads were randomly selected from each sample, with every read carrying a distinct molecular identifier. Reads with shared molecular identifiers were discarded instead of being binned into consensus sequences. CDR3 identification, clonotype clustering and error correction used MiTCR with a Q25 quality threshold and the strictest error-elimination algorithm. A nonparametric unseen species model with Euler transformation was used to estimate lower-bound total TCR beta diversity. The raw public data were reprocessed by TCRdb itself: fastp quality trimming at Q25, MiXCR clonotype calling, in-frame beta chains only. Rows with one shared CDR3 protein collapse into an entry with the most common genes and DNA. None of the V and J calls come from the authors' own analysis; TCRdb made them. This sample lists about 1,400,000 distinct CDR3 sequences; approximately 60% were detected once. The top ten clones comprise 6.7% of the sample.

CDR1 MNHEY and CDR2 SVGAGI were looked up in the germline V gene. Including cysteine and phenylalanine, the CDR3 has 12 amino acids. Here the CDR3 DNA is all that survives: 36 bases in frame from base 1. The sample belongs to a study of blood T cells in healthy people across ages (dated by TCRdb to the mid-2010s). Regarding the complete study: In model experiments, template switching captured about one uniquely barcoded TCR beta cDNA molecule for every two T cells. The study measured age-related changes in TCR beta repertoire diversity using deep sequencing normalized with unique cDNA molecular identifiers. Four age groups were formed from the donors: young (average 16 years), middle-aged (approximately 42), aged (around 62) and long-lived (about 80). To avoid experimental bias, donors of different ages were distributed randomly across sequencing lanes. The study analyzed two additional independent replicas of 1 million unique cDNA reads from the same blood draw for two donors, one aged 18 to 29 and one aged 80 or older.

The donors were roughly 40 Caucasian individuals from Russia, aged roughly 6 to 100 years, who were systemically healthy. Each donor gave about 10 milliliters of peripheral blood, drawn into EDTA-treated Vacutainer tubes. Ficoll-Paque density-gradient centrifugation was used to isolate PBMCs, with at least 6.5 million per sample. Trizol reagent was used to extract total RNA from the PBMCs, yielding at least 6 micrograms per sample. Naive CD45RAhigh/CD27high T cell percentages were measured by flow cytometry on a PBMC aliquot from every donor. Overall study results and their limits: A strong correlation was found between observed TCR beta diversity and the percentage of naive T cells measured by flow cytometry. Because the CMV infection status of the donors was unknown, age-related changes in expanded clonotypes may potentially have been confounded. Conclusive comparison of naive and antigen-experienced compartments was prevented by the profiling of bulk unsorted PBMCs. Compared with the aged group, more naive CD4+ T cells, fewer expanded clones and increased TCR diversity were shown by the long-lived group, suggesting age selection. Observed TCR beta diversity per million T cells fell roughly linearly with age, and a significant reduction was already apparent by age roughly 40. Estimates of total diversity from one million sequenced T cells were regarded as lower bounds and underestimates.

The source of this sequence is a man between 18 and 35 years old in good health. Sequencing was performed on blood. The V and J segments used are TRBV6-5 and TRBJ2-4, with the D segment identity uncertain. The CDR3 has the sequence CACRTTKNIQYF. The DNA sequence reads TGTGCCTGCAGGACGACCAAAAACATTCAGTACTTC.